This entry lists 4 T cell receptor beta chains sequenced from one sample in a study of OX40 agonist ivuxolimab in advanced cancers. Only in-frame clones appear in the TCRdb table, and some are missing; sequencing was by immunoSEQ multiplex PCR. The data hold about 55,000 clones, with approximately 84% observed a single time. Sample: CD4+ or CD8+ T cells sorted from blood, taken in a trial of the OX40 agonist ivuxolimab. These receptors came from an adult with an advanced solid tumor such as melanoma, head and neck, liver or kidney cancer.

V usage is TRBV7-9 and J usage is TRBJ1-1, with 7 nucleotides matching TRBD1. The CDR3 sequence is 15 residues long. Germline V gene lookup returns CDR1 SEHNR and CDR2 FQNEAQ (reference sequence). V was clipped by 5 bases and J by 3 bases; unmatched bases: 9. The chain's CDR3 is CASSPFRTGHTEAFF. The CDR3 DNA reads as TGTGCCAGCAGCCCATTCAGGACAGGTCACACTGAAGCTTTCTTT.

The CDR3 spells CASSHEDRVVLYGYTF. The CDR3 DNA reads TGCGCCAGCAGCCATGAGGACAGGGTCGTCCTCTATGGCTACACCTTC. The genes are TRBV4-1 and TRBJ1-2, with TRBD1 matching over 8 bases. Looked up from germline, CDR1 is MGHRA and CDR2 is YSYEKL. The CDR3 spans 16 residues. V gave up 3 bases and J gave up 4 bases; unmatched junction bases: 10.

The chain links TRBV7-8 to TRBJ2-7; D is possibly TRBD1 or TRBD2 (8 bases each). The CDR3 runs to 15 residues. Germline CDR1 reads SGHVS; CDR2 reads FQNEAQ. The ends were cut back, 5 bases at V and 3 bases at J, with 17 bases in the middle. Written as DNA, the CDR3 is TGTGCCAGCAGCCAGGGGGCGGGGGGCGTCTACGAGCAGTACTTC. Its translation: CASSQGAGGVYEQYF.

This clone was detected once. The genes are TRBV10-3 and TRBJ2-7, with a weak D call TRBD1 (6 bases). Trimming took 10 bases from V and 1 from J, leaving 14 bases between them. Looked up from germline, CDR1 is ENHRY and CDR2 is SYGVKD. The CDR3 has 13 amino acids. For the CDR3, the DNA is TGTGCCAACGCCAGGGGAGATTCCTACGAGCAGTACTTC. It specifies CANARGDSYEQYF.